One and the same sample provided the 3 T cell receptor beta chains below, sequenced in a study of cytomegalovirus exposure and HLA in healthy donors. The PCR ran on 60 Vbeta and 13 Jbeta primers. Repertoires were generated with immunoSEQ multiplex PCR, while TCRdb's copy carries only in-frame clones and drops some. Among some 97,000 clones listed, more than 65% were seen once. Sequenced sample: PBMCs. Source of these receptors: a woman between 18 and 29 years old in good health and CMV-seronegative.

The chain uses TRBV4-1 and TRBJ2-1; the match to TRBD2 covers 11 bases. Per germline, CDR1 MGHRA and CDR2 YSYEKL. V was clipped by 5 bases and J by 5 bases; unmatched bases: 5. CDR3 size: 15 residues. CDR3 region: CASSYSGGGDNEQFF. The CDR3 DNA is TGCGCCAGCAGCTATAGCGGGGGGGGAGACAATGAGCAGTTCTTC.

This clone was counted only a few times. The rearrangement joins TRBV28 to TRBJ2-7; 8 positions agree with TRBD1. Trimming cost V 6 bases and J 6 bases; bases outside gene matches: 13. Germline CDR1 is MDHEN and CDR2 is SYDVKM. The CDR3 contains 15 residues. CDR3 in amino acids: CASSASPSDRVEQYF. The CDR3 coding sequence is TGTGCCAGCAGCGCTTCCCCCTCGGACAGGGTCGAGCAGTACTTC.

The V and J genes are TRBV4-1 and TRBJ2-1; TRBD1 agrees at 9 bases. Germline CDR1 MGHRA, CDR2 YSYEKL. Trimming removed 6 bases from V and 10 bases from J; junction bases left unmatched: 16. The CDR3 is 16 amino acids. The CDR3: CASRLGGGQGRWEQFF. In nucleotides, the CDR3 is TGCGCCAGCAGACTCGGAGGGGGACAGGGCCGCTGGGAGCAGTTCTTC.